The clone carrying this T cell receptor (beta chain) was seen a few times. This entry belongs to a study of T-cell memory formation after mild COVID-19. This CDR3 has 15 amino acids. Germline V gene lookup returns CDR1 SGHRS and CDR2 YFSETQ. V was trimmed by 6 bases and J by 1 base, leaving 15 bases between them. TCRdb recomputed calls from the 5' RACE reads with MiXCR, one row per CDR3 protein. The sample carries around 150,000 distinct CDR3 sequences, roughly 11% recorded once. Sequencing used PBMCs or a T cell subset sorted from them (not recorded which). The TCR was taken from a man aged 18-30 years who had mild COVID-19 (a few samples of this study predate the infection). Cell type and time point are not known. This chain uses TRBV5-1 with TRBJ2-3, with D unresolved. The CDR3 DNA reads as TGCGCCAGCATCGGTTCCCCTACGGGCACAGATACGCAGTATTTT. It translates to CASIGSPTGTDTQYF.